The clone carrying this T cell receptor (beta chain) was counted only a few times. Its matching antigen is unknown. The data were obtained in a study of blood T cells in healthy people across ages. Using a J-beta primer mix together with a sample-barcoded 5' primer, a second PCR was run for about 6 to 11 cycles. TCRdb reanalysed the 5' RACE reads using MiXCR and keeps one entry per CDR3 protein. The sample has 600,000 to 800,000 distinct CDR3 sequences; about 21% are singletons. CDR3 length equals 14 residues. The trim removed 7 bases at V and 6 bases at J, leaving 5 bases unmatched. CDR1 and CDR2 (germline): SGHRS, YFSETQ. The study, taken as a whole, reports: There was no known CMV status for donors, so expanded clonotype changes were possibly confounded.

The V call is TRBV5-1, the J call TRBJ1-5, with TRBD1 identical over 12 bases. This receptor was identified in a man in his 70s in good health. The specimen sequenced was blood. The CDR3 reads CASRGQGATQPQHF. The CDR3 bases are TGCGCCAGCCGGGGACAGGGGGCAACTCAGCCCCAGCATTTT.